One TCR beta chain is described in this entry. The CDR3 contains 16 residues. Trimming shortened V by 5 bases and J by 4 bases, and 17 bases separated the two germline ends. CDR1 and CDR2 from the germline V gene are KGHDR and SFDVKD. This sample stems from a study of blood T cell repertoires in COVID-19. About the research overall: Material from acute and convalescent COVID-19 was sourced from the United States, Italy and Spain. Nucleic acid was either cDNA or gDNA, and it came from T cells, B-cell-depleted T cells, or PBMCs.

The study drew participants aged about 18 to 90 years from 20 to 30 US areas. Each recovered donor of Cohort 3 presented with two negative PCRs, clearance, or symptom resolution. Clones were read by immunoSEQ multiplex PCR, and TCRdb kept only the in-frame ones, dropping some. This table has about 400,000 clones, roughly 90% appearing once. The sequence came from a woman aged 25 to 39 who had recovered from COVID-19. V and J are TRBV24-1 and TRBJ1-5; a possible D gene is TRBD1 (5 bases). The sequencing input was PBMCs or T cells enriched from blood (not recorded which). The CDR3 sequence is CATSVMGGRGNQPQHF. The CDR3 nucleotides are TGTGCCACCAGTGTCATGGGAGGGAGGGGTAATCAGCCCCAGCATTTT.